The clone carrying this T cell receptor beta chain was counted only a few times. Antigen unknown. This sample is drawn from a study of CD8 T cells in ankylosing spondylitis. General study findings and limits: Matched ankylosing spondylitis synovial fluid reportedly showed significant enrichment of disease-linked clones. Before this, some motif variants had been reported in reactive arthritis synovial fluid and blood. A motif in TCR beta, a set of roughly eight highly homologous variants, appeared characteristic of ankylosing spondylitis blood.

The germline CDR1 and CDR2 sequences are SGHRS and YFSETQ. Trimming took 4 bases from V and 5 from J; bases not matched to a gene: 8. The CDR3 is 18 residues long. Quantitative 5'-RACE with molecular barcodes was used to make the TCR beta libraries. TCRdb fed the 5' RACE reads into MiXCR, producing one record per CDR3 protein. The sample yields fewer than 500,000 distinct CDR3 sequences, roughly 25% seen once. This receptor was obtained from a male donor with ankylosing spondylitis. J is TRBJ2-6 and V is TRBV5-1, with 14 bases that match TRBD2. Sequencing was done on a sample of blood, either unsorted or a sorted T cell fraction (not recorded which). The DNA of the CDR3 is TGCGCCAGCAGCCCCTGGACTAGCGGGAGGTCTAGGGCCAACGTCCTGACTTTC. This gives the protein CASSPWTSGRSRANVLTF. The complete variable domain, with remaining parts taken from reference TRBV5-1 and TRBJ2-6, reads KAGVTQTPRYLIKTRGQQVTLSCSPISGHRSVSWYQQTPGQGLQFLFEYFSETQRNKGNFPGRFSGRQFSNSRSEMNVSTLELGDSALYLCASSPWTSGRSRANVLTFGAGSRLTVL.